The 3 T cell receptor beta chains below come from one sample, sequenced in a study of blood T cells in healthy people across ages. For the second PCR, which ran for about 7 to 12 cycles, a sample-barcoded 5' primer and a J-beta primer mix were used. TCRdb re-called the 5' RACE reads through MiXCR, storing one row per CDR3 protein. The sample shows fewer than 1,000,000 distinct CDR3 sequences, around 43% of them seen only once. What was sequenced was blood. Receptors were obtained from a man aged 55 to 70 in good health.

The chain is built from TRBV5-1 and TRBJ2-4; no definite D call. Looked up from germline, CDR1 is SGHRS and CDR2 is YFSETQ. This CDR3 has 14 residues. Trimming shortened V by 6 bases and J by 5 bases, and 15 bases separated the two germline ends. The CDR3 loop is CASMDVNAENIQYF. The CDR3 nucleotides are TGCGCCAGCATGGACGTTAACGCAGAAAACATTCAGTACTTC.

The chain links TRBV9 to TRBJ2-7; TRBD2 matches at 7 bases. V shed 5 bases, J shed 7 bases, and the junction held 12 bases outside the gene matches. The V gene's germline CDR1 is SGDLS and CDR2 YYNGEE. The CDR3 is 14 residues long. Written as DNA, the CDR3 is TGTGCCAGCAGGGTCGGGCTAGCGGCTAATGAGCAGTACTTC. Translating it yields CASRVGLAANEQYF.

The chain uses TRBV9 and TRBJ2-2; D possibly corresponds to TRBD2 (5 bases). The CDR3 is 14 residues long. Germline CDR1 SGDLS, CDR2 YYNGEE. V was clipped by 1 base and J by 5 bases, with 9 bases between them. The CDR3 loop reads CASSVSGMTGELFF. The CDR3 DNA sequence: TGTGCCAGCAGCGTATCCGGGATGACCGGGGAGCTGTTTTTT.